This is a list of T cell receptor beta chains from one sample in a study of blood T cells in healthy people across ages. Each CDR3 protein gets one entry after TCRdb re-called the 5' RACE reads with MiXCR. This sample has fewer than 1,000,000 distinct CDR3 sequences, with 35% to 50% found just once. Specimen: blood. The receptors were gathered from a man aged 80 or over in good health. CDR3s include the opening cysteine and the closing phenylalanine or tryptophan. The D gene is left open where the match is weak. Clone sizes are given selectively: once, few, many, or a class where the clone is expanded.

v_call: TRBV12-3/TRBV12-4
clone_size: .
j_call: TRBJ2-7
d_call: TRBD2
cdr3_nt: TGTGCCAGCAGTGCTAGCGGGAGGGGGCTCGAGCAGTACTTC
cdr3_aa: CASSASGRGLEQYF

v_call: TRBV5-1
clone_size: few
j_call: TRBJ2-5
d_call: .
cdr3_nt: TGCGCCAGCAGGCGGGACTTCAGAGAGACCCAGTACTTC
cdr3_aa: CASRRDFRETQYF

v_call: TRBV10-1
clone_size: few
j_call: TRBJ2-1
d_call: TRBD2
cdr3_nt: TGCGCCAGCAGCTCCTTTGGGGCTAGCGGGGATTTCAATGAGCAGTTCTTC
cdr3_aa: CASSSFGASGDFNEQFF

v_call: TRBV7-9
clone_size: few
j_call: TRBJ1-2
d_call: .
cdr3_nt: TGTGCCAGCCTCACTGCGGGCTTGGACTATGGCTACACCTTC
cdr3_aa: CASLTAGLDYGYTF

v_call: TRBV4-1
clone_size: few
j_call: TRBJ1-2
d_call: TRBD1
cdr3_nt: TGCGCCAGCAGCCAAGGGGGACAGGCCAGCTATGGCTACACCTTC
cdr3_aa: CASSQGGQASYGYTF

v_call: TRBV11-3
clone_size: .
j_call: TRBJ2-1
d_call: TRBD2
cdr3_nt: TGTGCCAGCAGCTTAGATGGGCGGGAGGGCCACGATGAGCAGTTCTTC
cdr3_aa: CASSLDGREGHDEQFF

v_call: TRBV6-2/TRBV6-3
clone_size: few
j_call: TRBJ2-1
d_call: .
cdr3_nt: TGTGCCAGCAGTCCTCCCGACAGGTTCAATGAGCAGTTCTTC
cdr3_aa: CASSPPDRFNEQFF

v_call: TRBV3-1
clone_size: once
j_call: TRBJ2-7
d_call: .
cdr3_nt: TGTGCCAGCAGGCTGGGGGCGAACGAGCAGTACTTC
cdr3_aa: CASRLGANEQYF

v_call: TRBV7-9
clone_size: .
j_call: TRBJ2-1
d_call: .
cdr3_nt: TGTGCCAGCAGCCCTAGGGGGAGAGGTGGCAATGAGCAGTTCTTC
cdr3_aa: CASSPRGRGGNEQFF

v_call: TRBV5-1
clone_size: .
j_call: TRBJ2-7
d_call: .
cdr3_nt: TGCGCCAGTACCAGGCACCACGAGCAGTACTTC
cdr3_aa: CASTRHHEQYF

v_call: TRBV4-2
clone_size: few
j_call: TRBJ2-3
d_call: TRBD1
cdr3_nt: TGTGCCAGCAGCCCCCGGTTCCGGGACAGGGGGCTCACAGATACGCAGTATTTT
cdr3_aa: CASSPRFRDRGLTDTQYF

v_call: TRBV7-2
clone_size: many
j_call: TRBJ2-7
d_call: TRBD2
cdr3_nt: TGTGCCAGCAGCCGGCGATTAGCGGGAGGGCTCGACGAGCAGTACTTC
cdr3_aa: CASSRRLAGGLDEQYF

v_call: TRBV18
clone_size: .
j_call: TRBJ1-6
d_call: TRBD1
cdr3_nt: TGTGCCAGCTCACTTTACGAGGGACAGAAAAATTCACCCCTCCACTTT
cdr3_aa: CASSLYEGQKNSPLHF

v_call: TRBV6-5
clone_size: few
j_call: TRBJ1-1
d_call: .
cdr3_nt: TGTGCCAGCAGTCCCTCCGGGGGGGCAAGCACTGAAGCTTTCTTT
cdr3_aa: CASSPSGGASTEAFF

v_call: TRBV10-3
clone_size: .
j_call: TRBJ2-3
d_call: TRBD2
cdr3_nt: TGTGCCATCAAGGAGGGGAGCGGGGCAGATACGCAGTATTTT
cdr3_aa: CAIKEGSGADTQYF

v_call: TRBV7-3
clone_size: few
j_call: TRBJ1-2
d_call: TRBD1
cdr3_nt: TGTGCCAGCAGCTTAACGGTTTTAGGCCCGGGACAGGGACACTATGGCTACACCTTC
cdr3_aa: CASSLTVLGPGQGHYGYTF

v_call: TRBV7-8
clone_size: few
j_call: TRBJ1-4
d_call: .
cdr3_nt: TGTGCCAGCAGCTTATATGGGGGGAAAGGAGAAAAACTGTTTTTT
cdr3_aa: CASSLYGGKGEKLFF

v_call: TRBV4-3
clone_size: few
j_call: TRBJ2-7
d_call: TRBD2
cdr3_nt: TGCGCCAGCAGCCGGCAGGGACTAGCGGGAGGGCCCAACGAGCAGTACTTC
cdr3_aa: CASSRQGLAGGPNEQYF

v_call: TRBV29-1
clone_size: many
j_call: TRBJ2-2
d_call: .
cdr3_nt: TGCAGCGTGGCGAACACCGGGGAGCTGTTTTTT
cdr3_aa: CSVANTGELFF

v_call: TRBV7-3
clone_size: .
j_call: TRBJ2-1
d_call: .
cdr3_nt: TGTGCCAGCAGCGAGTCCGGGACACTTAGTGAGCAGTTCTTC
cdr3_aa: CASSESGTLSEQFF

v_call: TRBV6-1
clone_size: .
j_call: TRBJ2-1
d_call: .
cdr3_nt: TGTGTCAGCAGTGATAGGGGCTTCAATGAGCAGTTCTTC
cdr3_aa: CVSSDRGFNEQFF

v_call: TRBV6-6
clone_size: few
j_call: TRBJ2-1
d_call: .
cdr3_nt: TGTGCCAGCAGTTCACCCAGCGGGTACAATGAGCAGTTCTTC
cdr3_aa: CASSSPSGYNEQFF

v_call: TRBV5-1
clone_size: .
j_call: TRBJ2-5
d_call: .
cdr3_nt: TGCGCCAGCAGCTTGACGGGTCGGGGGATAGAGACCCAGTACTTC
cdr3_aa: CASSLTGRGIETQYF

v_call: TRBV6-6
clone_size: .
j_call: TRBJ1-5
d_call: .
cdr3_nt: TGTGCCAGCAGTTACTCTCCCGGAGGGAATCAGCCCCAGCATTTT
cdr3_aa: CASSYSPGGNQPQHF

v_call: TRBV4-3
clone_size: few
j_call: TRBJ2-5
d_call: .
cdr3_nt: TGCGCCAGCAGCCAAAACACGGGGGAGCAGTACTTC
cdr3_aa: CASSQNTGEQYF

v_call: TRBV20-1
clone_size: .
j_call: TRBJ1-4
d_call: .
cdr3_nt: TGCAGTGCTAGAGATAGGGGGTTTCGGGAAAAACTGTTTTTT
cdr3_aa: CSARDRGFREKLFF

v_call: TRBV12-3/TRBV12-4
clone_size: few
j_call: TRBJ1-2
d_call: .
cdr3_nt: TGTGCCAGCAGCACTACTGCGGAGTATGGCTACACCTTC
cdr3_aa: CASSTTAEYGYTF

v_call: TRBV7-3
clone_size: .
j_call: TRBJ2-7
d_call: .
cdr3_nt: TGTGCCAGCAGCTTGGGGGGGGCTGGCTACGAGCAGTACTTC
cdr3_aa: CASSLGGAGYEQYF

v_call: TRBV20-1
clone_size: few
j_call: TRBJ2-1
d_call: TRBD2
cdr3_nt: TGCAGTGCTTTCGGACTAGCGGGAAACAATGAGCAGTTCTTC
cdr3_aa: CSAFGLAGNNEQFF

v_call: TRBV29-1
clone_size: .
j_call: TRBJ1-2
d_call: .
cdr3_nt: TGCAGCGTTGAAGACGTGGGTTGTGGCTACACCTTC
cdr3_aa: CSVEDVGCGYTF

v_call: TRBV28
clone_size: many
j_call: TRBJ2-7
d_call: TRBD2
cdr3_nt: TGTGCCAGCAGGGGGGGGTTGTACGAGCAGTACTTC
cdr3_aa: CASRGGLYEQYF

v_call: TRBV6-1
clone_size: few
j_call: TRBJ2-1
d_call: .
cdr3_nt: TGTGCCAGCAGTGAACAGGGTAGCGATGAGCAGTTCTTC
cdr3_aa: CASSEQGSDEQFF

v_call: TRBV4-3
clone_size: once
j_call: TRBJ2-3
d_call: TRBD2
cdr3_nt: TGCGCCAGCAGCCAAGATATAGGTCTAGCGGGGGGCGGAAGCACAGATACGCAGTATTTT
cdr3_aa: CASSQDIGLAGGGSTDTQYF

v_call: TRBV4-3
clone_size: .
j_call: TRBJ2-1
d_call: .
cdr3_nt: TGCGCCAGCAGCCAAGATCTTGCGGGGAACCCTACCAATGAGCAGTTCTTC
cdr3_aa: CASSQDLAGNPTNEQFF

v_call: TRBV7-2
clone_size: .
j_call: TRBJ2-3
d_call: .
cdr3_nt: TGTGCCAGCAGCTTAGGTGCGGGGTCAGATACGCAGTATTTT
cdr3_aa: CASSLGAGSDTQYF

v_call: TRBV20-1
clone_size: .
j_call: TRBJ1-1
d_call: .
cdr3_nt: TGCAGTGCCTTAAGGGATCCGAACACTGAAGCTTTCTTT
cdr3_aa: CSALRDPNTEAFF

v_call: TRBV5-4
clone_size: .
j_call: TRBJ2-2
d_call: .
cdr3_nt: TGTGCCAGCAGCTTTGTAGCAGCCACCGGGGAGCTGTTTTTT
cdr3_aa: CASSFVAATGELFF

v_call: TRBV30
clone_size: .
j_call: TRBJ2-7
d_call: TRBD2
cdr3_nt: TGTGCCTGGAGCCTGGGAGGGAACTACGAGCAGTACTTC
cdr3_aa: CAWSLGGNYEQYF

v_call: TRBV20-1
clone_size: .
j_call: TRBJ2-1
d_call: TRBD2
cdr3_nt: TGCAGTGCCGGGGGGGCTAGCGGGGAATTCTCGCTCTATGAGCAGTTCTTC
cdr3_aa: CSAGGASGEFSLYEQFF

v_call: TRBV6-1
clone_size: .
j_call: TRBJ2-6
d_call: TRBD1
cdr3_nt: TGTGCCAGCGCGGAACAGGGGGCTGGGGCCAACGTCCTGACTTTC
cdr3_aa: CASAEQGAGANVLTF

v_call: TRBV7-2
clone_size: .
j_call: TRBJ2-7
d_call: TRBD2
cdr3_nt: TGTGCCAGCAGGCCCGGGACTAGCGTAAACGAGCAGTACTTC
cdr3_aa: CASRPGTSVNEQYF

v_call: TRBV27
clone_size: .
j_call: TRBJ2-3
d_call: .
cdr3_nt: TGTGCCAGCAGCGGGATCCGCGGACATTTCAGCACAGATACGCAGTATTTT
cdr3_aa: CASSGIRGHFSTDTQYF

v_call: TRBV7-2
clone_size: few
j_call: TRBJ2-1
d_call: .
cdr3_nt: TGTGCCAGCAGCATAAGCAGTTCCTACAATGAGCAGTTCTTC
cdr3_aa: CASSISSSYNEQFF

v_call: TRBV7-9
clone_size: .
j_call: TRBJ2-7
d_call: .
cdr3_nt: TGTGCCAGCTTAGACGGACATAGCTCCTACGAGCAGTACTTC
cdr3_aa: CASLDGHSSYEQYF

v_call: TRBV29-1
clone_size: few
j_call: TRBJ2-7
d_call: TRBD1
cdr3_nt: TGCAGCGTTGAAGGGACAGGGGCCGGGAACGAGCAGTACTTC
cdr3_aa: CSVEGTGAGNEQYF

v_call: TRBV27
clone_size: .
j_call: TRBJ2-7
d_call: .
cdr3_nt: TGTGCCAGCAGTACACTCAGGGGCCGTATATTCGAGCAGTACTTC
cdr3_aa: CASSTLRGRIFEQYF

v_call: TRBV25-1
clone_size: .
j_call: TRBJ2-3
d_call: .
cdr3_nt: TGTGCCAGCACAGAAGGGGGAGGTGCAGATACGCAGTATTTT
cdr3_aa: CASTEGGGADTQYF

v_call: TRBV15
clone_size: .
j_call: TRBJ1-3
d_call: TRBD1
cdr3_nt: TGCGCCACCAGCAGAGAACGACAGGGGGCCGGAAACACCATATATTTT
cdr3_aa: CATSRERQGAGNTIYF

v_call: TRBV4-3
clone_size: few
j_call: TRBJ1-4
d_call: .
cdr3_nt: TGCGCCAGCAGCCAGGGGGTTCAGACTAATGAAAAACTGTTTTTT
cdr3_aa: CASSQGVQTNEKLFF

v_call: TRBV6-2/TRBV6-3
clone_size: once
j_call: TRBJ2-1
d_call: .
cdr3_nt: TGTGCCAGCAGTTACGGGCCTAGAGATGAGCAGTTCTTC
cdr3_aa: CASSYGPRDEQFF

v_call: TRBV4-2
clone_size: .
j_call: TRBJ1-2
d_call: .
cdr3_nt: TGTGCCAGCAGCCAAGATCTCGGGCACTATGGCTACACCTTC
cdr3_aa: CASSQDLGHYGYTF

v_call: TRBV2
clone_size: many
j_call: TRBJ2-7
d_call: .
cdr3_nt: TGTGCCAGCAGTGAAGTGAGATACGAGCAGTACTTC
cdr3_aa: CASSEVRYEQYF

v_call: TRBV2
clone_size: few
j_call: TRBJ2-1
d_call: .
cdr3_nt: TGTGCCAGCAGTCCCGGGACTCCTCAGTTCTTC
cdr3_aa: CASSPGTPQFF

v_call: TRBV6-2/TRBV6-3
clone_size: .
j_call: TRBJ1-1
d_call: .
cdr3_nt: TGTGCCAGCAGTTACACCGGGTGGGGTACTGAAGCTTTCTTT
cdr3_aa: CASSYTGWGTEAFF

v_call: TRBV5-1
clone_size: .
j_call: TRBJ1-1
d_call: .
cdr3_nt: TGCGCCAGCAGCCGAGAGACTTGGGACACTGAAGCTTTCTTT
cdr3_aa: CASSRETWDTEAFF

v_call: TRBV20-1
clone_size: .
j_call: TRBJ2-7
d_call: .
cdr3_nt: TGCAGTGCTAGACCTGTCACGGGAACGACAACCTACGAGCAGTACTTC
cdr3_aa: CSARPVTGTTTYEQYF

v_call: TRBV27
clone_size: .
j_call: TRBJ2-5
d_call: .
cdr3_nt: TGTGCCAGCAGTTTCACAGGGTGCCAAGAGACCCAGTACTTC
cdr3_aa: CASSFTGCQETQYF

v_call: TRBV20-1
clone_size: few
j_call: TRBJ2-7
d_call: .
cdr3_nt: TGCAGTGCTAGAGATGCTTGGGCCGAAACCTACGAGCAGTACTTC
cdr3_aa: CSARDAWAETYEQYF

v_call: TRBV20-1
clone_size: .
j_call: TRBJ2-1
d_call: TRBD2
cdr3_nt: TGCAGTGCTGGGACTAGCGGCCCCAATGAGCAGTTCTTC
cdr3_aa: CSAGTSGPNEQFF

v_call: TRBV6-5
clone_size: .
j_call: TRBJ2-7
d_call: .
cdr3_nt: TGTGCCAGCAGTCCAACCCCGACAGCCTACTACGAGCAGTACTTC
cdr3_aa: CASSPTPTAYYEQYF